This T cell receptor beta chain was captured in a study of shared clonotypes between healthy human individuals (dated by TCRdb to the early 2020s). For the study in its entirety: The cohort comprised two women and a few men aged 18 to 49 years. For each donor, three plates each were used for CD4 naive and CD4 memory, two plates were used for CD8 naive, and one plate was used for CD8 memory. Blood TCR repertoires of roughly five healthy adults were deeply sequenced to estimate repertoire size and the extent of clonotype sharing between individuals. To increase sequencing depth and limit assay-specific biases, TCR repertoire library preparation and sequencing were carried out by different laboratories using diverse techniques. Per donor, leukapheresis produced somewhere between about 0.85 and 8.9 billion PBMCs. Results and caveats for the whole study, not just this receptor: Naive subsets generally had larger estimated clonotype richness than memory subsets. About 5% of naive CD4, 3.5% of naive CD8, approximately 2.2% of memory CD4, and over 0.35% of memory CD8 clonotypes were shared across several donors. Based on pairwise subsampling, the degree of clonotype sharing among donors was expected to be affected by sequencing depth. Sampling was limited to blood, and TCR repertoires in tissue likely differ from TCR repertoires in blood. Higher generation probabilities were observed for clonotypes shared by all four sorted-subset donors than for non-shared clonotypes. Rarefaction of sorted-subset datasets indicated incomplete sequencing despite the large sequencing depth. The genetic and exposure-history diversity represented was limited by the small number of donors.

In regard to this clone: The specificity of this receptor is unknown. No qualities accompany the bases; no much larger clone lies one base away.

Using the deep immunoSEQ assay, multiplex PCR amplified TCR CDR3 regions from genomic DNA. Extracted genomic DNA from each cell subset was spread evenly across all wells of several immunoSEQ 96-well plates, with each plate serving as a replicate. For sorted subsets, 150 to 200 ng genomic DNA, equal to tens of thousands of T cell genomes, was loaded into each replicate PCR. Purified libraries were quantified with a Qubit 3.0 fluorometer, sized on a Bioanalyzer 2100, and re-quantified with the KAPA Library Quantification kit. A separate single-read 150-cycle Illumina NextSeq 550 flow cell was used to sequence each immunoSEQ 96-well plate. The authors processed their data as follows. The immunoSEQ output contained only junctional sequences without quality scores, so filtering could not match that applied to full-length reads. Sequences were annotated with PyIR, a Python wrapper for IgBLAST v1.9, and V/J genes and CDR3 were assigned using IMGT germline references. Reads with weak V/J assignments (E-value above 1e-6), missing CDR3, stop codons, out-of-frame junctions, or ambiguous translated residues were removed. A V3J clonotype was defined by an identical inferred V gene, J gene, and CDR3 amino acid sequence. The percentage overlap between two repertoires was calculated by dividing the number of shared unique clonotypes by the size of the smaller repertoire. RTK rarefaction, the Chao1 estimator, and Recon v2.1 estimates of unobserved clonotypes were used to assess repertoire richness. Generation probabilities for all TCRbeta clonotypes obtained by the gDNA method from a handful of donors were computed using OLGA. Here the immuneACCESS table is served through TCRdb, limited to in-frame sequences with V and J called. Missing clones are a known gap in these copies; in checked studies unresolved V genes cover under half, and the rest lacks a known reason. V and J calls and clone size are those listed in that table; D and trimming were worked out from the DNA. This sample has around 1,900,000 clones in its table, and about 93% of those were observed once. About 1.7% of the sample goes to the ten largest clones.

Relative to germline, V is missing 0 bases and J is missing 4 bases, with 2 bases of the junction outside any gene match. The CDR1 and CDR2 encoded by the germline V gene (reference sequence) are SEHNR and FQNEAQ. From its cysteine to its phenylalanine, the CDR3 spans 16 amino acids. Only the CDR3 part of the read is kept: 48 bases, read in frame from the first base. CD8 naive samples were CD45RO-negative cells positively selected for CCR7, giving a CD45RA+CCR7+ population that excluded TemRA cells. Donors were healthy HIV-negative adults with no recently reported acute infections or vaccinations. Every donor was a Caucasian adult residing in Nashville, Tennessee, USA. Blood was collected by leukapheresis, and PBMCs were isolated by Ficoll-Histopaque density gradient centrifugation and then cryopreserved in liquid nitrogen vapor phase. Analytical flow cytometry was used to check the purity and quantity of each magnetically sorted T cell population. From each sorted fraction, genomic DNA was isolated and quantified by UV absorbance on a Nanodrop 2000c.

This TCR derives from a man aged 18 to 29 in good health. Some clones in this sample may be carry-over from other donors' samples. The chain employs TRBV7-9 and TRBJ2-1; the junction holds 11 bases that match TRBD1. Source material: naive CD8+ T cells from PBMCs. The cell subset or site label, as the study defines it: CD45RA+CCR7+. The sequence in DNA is TGTGCCAGCAGCTTAGCGGGGACAGGGGGTTACAATGAGCAGTTCTTC. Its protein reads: CASSLAGTGGYNEQFF. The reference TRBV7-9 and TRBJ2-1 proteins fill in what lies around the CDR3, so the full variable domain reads DTGVSQNPRHKITKRGQNVTFRCDPISEHNRLYWYRQTLGQGPEFLTYFQNEAQLEKSRLLSDRFSAERPKGSFSTLEIQRTEQGDSAMYLCASSLAGTGGYNEQFFGPGTRLTVL.